The next 20 T cell receptor beta chains were all read from a single sample in a study of blood T cell repertoires in COVID-19. Assay used: immunoSEQ multiplex PCR; TCRdb lists only in-frame clones, some missing. The sample holds 45,000 to 70,000 clones, 82% seen once. Sequences were obtained from peripheral blood. Receptors originate from a woman older than 75 with acute or convalescent COVID-19.

This chain connects TRBV4-1 to TRBJ1-5, with 8 bases fitting TRBD1. The junction had 8 bases not matched to a gene; V was cut back by 1 base and J by 3 bases. The germline gives CDR1 MGHRA, CDR2 YSYEKL. This CDR3 has 17 residues. This CDR3 reads CASSQGFQTGDNQPQHF. CDR3 in DNA: TGCGCCAGCAGCCAAGGCTTCCAGACAGGGGACAATCAGCCCCAGCATTTT.

The genes are TRBV7-7 and TRBJ2-7; maybe TRBD2 (5 bases). The ends were cut back, 5 bases at V and 2 bases at J, with 16 bases in the middle. The germline gives CDR1 SSHAT, CDR2 FNYEAQ (reference sequence). This CDR3 spans 15 amino acids. The CDR3 DNA reads as TGTGCCAGCAGCCCGCGGGTGTCTAAGCCCTACGAGCAGTACTTC. Translating gives CASSPRVSKPYEQYF.

V and J are TRBV11-2 and TRBJ2-4; 11 nucleotides agree with TRBD2. The V segment lost 5 bases and the J segment 6 bases; nucleotides outside the gene matches: 6. There are 15 residues in the CDR3. Germline CDR1 and CDR2: SGHAT and FQNNGV. In DNA, the CDR3 is TGTGCCAGCAGCCACACTCTAGCGGGGGGAAACATTCAGTACTTC. As protein: CASSHTLAGGNIQYF. Filled out from reference TRBV11-2 and TRBJ2-4, the complete variable domain reads EAGVAQSPRYKIIEKRQSVAFWCNPISGHATLYWYQQILGQGPKLLIQFQNNGVVDDSQLPKDRFSAERLKGVDSTLKIQPAKLEDSAVYLCASSHTLAGGNIQYFGAGTRLSVL.

The CDR3 is CASSTGREAYEQYF. Written as DNA, the CDR3 is TGTGCCAGCAGCACAGGGAGGGAAGCCTACGAGCAGTACTTC. This chain links TRBV28 with TRBJ2-7; tentative D call: TRBD2 (7 bases). CDR1 MDHEN and CDR2 SYDVKM come from the germline V gene. This CDR3 region has 14 residues. V lost 6 bases, J lost 2 bases, and 14 bases lay in between.

The V and J genes are TRBV5-6 and TRBJ1-5, with 8 bases identical to TRBD1. The germline gives CDR1 SGHDT, CDR2 YYEEEE. V lost 2 bases, J lost 7 bases, and 5 bases stayed unmatched. The CDR3 has 14 amino acids. CDR3 nucleotides: TGTGCCAGCAGCTTAGGACAGGGTGACCAGCCCCAGCATTTT. This gives the protein CASSLGQGDQPQHF.

V is TRBV18 and J is TRBJ2-7; D is perhaps TRBD2 (5 bases). The germline V and J ends were trimmed by 6 bases and 2 bases, with 11 bases remaining between them. Germline-derived CDR1 and CDR2 are KGHSH and LQKENI. This CDR3 has 13 amino acids. The CDR3 nucleotides read TGTGCCAGCTCTCGCGGACTGGCCTACGAGCAGTACTTC. Protein sequence: CASSRGLAYEQYF.

The rearrangement joins TRBV21-1 to TRBJ2-3; the D call of TRBD2 is as the table states it, not checked on the DNA. TRBV21-1 is a listed pseudogene. The CDR3 is 15 residues long. Here the CDR3 DNA reads TGTGCCAGCAATGGGGGGGGACCGTGCACAGATACGCAGTATTTT. Translating gives CASNGGGPCTDTQYF.

J is TRBJ1-2 and V is TRBV12-3 or TRBV12-4; D is undetermined. Between the trimmed V and J ends, which lost 6 bases and 3 bases, there was a span of 11 bases. CDR3 length equals 13 residues. The CDR3 reads CASRPQKYYGYTF. CDR3 in DNA: TGTGCCAGCAGACCTCAGAAATACTATGGCTACACCTTC.

The V and J genes are TRBV11-2 and TRBJ1-5; the D gene is possibly TRBD1 (6 bases). Germline CDR1 SGHAT, CDR2 FQNNGV. The CDR3 has 15 residues. The germline V and J ends were trimmed by 1 base and 4 bases, with 11 bases remaining between them. The CDR3 DNA reads TGTGCCAGCAGCTTAGGGGGGGGACAAAATCAGCCCCAGCATTTT. It codes for CASSLGGGQNQPQHF.

The V gene is TRBV2, the J gene TRBJ2-2, with 7 bases aligning to TRBD2. This CDR3 is 14 amino acids long. J lost 6 bases, V lost 6 bases, and 7 bases had no gene match. The germline V gene has CDR1 SNHLY and CDR2 FYNNEI. CDR3 region: CASRRESMAGELFF. Here the CDR3 DNA reads TGTGCCAGCAGGCGGGAGTCGATGGCCGGGGAGCTGTTTTTT.

The genes are TRBV10-1 and TRBJ2-4; 7 bases align to TRBD2. V was clipped by 11 bases and J by 7 bases; unmatched bases: 8. This CDR3 spans 12 amino acids. Germline V gene lookup returns CDR1 WNHNN and CDR2 SYGVQD (reference sequence). The CDR3 reads CASAGGSNIQYF. Written as DNA, the CDR3 is TGCGCCTCAGCCGGGGGGAGCAACATTCAGTACTTC.

The chain couples TRBV20-1 to TRBJ2-2, with D perhaps matching TRBD2 (5 bases). Germline-derived CDR1 and CDR2 are DFQATT and SNEGSKA (reference sequence). V was trimmed by 3 bases and J by 4 bases, leaving 6 bases between them. The CDR3 extends over 12 amino acids. The CDR3 is CSASRGTGELFF. The CDR3 DNA reads as TGCAGTGCTAGTCGGGGCACCGGGGAGCTGTTTTTT.

The chain is built from TRBV4-2 and TRBJ2-7; TRBD2 matches 7 bases. The germline gives CDR1 LGHNA, CDR2 YNFKEQ. This CDR3 spans 15 amino acids. J was trimmed by 4 bases and V by 0 bases; bases with no gene match: 6. This CDR3 is CASSQEDLAVYEQYF. The CDR3 coding sequence is TGTGCCAGCAGCCAAGAAGACCTAGCGGTATACGAGCAGTACTTC.

The chain links TRBV7-9 to TRBJ2-5; 8 positions agree with TRBD1. Trimming took 7 bases from V and 5 from J; bases not matched to a gene: 9. Germline values: CDR1 SEHNR, CDR2 FQNEAQ (reference sequence). CDR3 length: 14 residues. The CDR3 sequence is CASTSGQGSETQYF. The CDR3 region has the DNA TGTGCCAGCACCAGCGGACAGGGTAGTGAGACCCAGTACTTC.

V usage is TRBV5-4 and J usage is TRBJ2-5; 7 bases align to TRBD2. The V gene end was trimmed by 0 bases and the J gene end by 1 base; junction bases not matched to a gene: 12. This CDR3 contains 18 residues. The germline gives CDR1 SGHNT, CDR2 YYREEE (reference sequence). This CDR3 reads CASSLVPRAGELQETQYF. The CDR3 nucleotides read TGTGCCAGCAGCTTGGTGCCTCGGGCGGGGGAACTCCAAGAGACCCAGTACTTC.

This clone was seen only once. The CDR3 protein is CASSLARTGGAGEQYF. CDR3 DNA: TGTGCCAGCAGCTTAGCTAGGACAGGGGGCGCGGGTGAGCAGTACTTC. V and J are TRBV7-8 and TRBJ2-7, with 11 positions matching TRBD1. The CDR3 spans 16 residues. CDR1 and CDR2 from the germline V gene are SGHVS and FQNEAQ. The ends lost 0 bases at V and 7 bases at J; junction bases unmatched: 8. The full variable domain, completed using reference TRBV7-8 and TRBJ2-7, is GAGVSQSPRYKVAKRGQDVALRCDPISGHVSLFWYQQALGQGPEFLTYFQNEAQLDKSGLPSDRFFAERPEGSVSTLKIQRTQQEDSAVYLCASSLARTGGAGEQYFGPGTRLTVT.

The V call is TRBV6-2 or TRBV6-3, the J call TRBJ2-5, with 9 bases lining up with TRBD2. This CDR3 is 19 amino acids long. V lost 6 bases and J lost 5; bases outside the gene matches: 22. The V gene's germline CDR1 is MNHEY and CDR2 SVGEGT. As DNA, the CDR3 is TGTGCCAGCAGCCGAATGACTAGCGGCACTTTAGTTAAAGGGGAGACCCAGTACTTC. Translated: CASSRMTSGTLVKGETQYF.

The chain combines TRBV28 with TRBJ1-1, with a weak D call TRBD1 (6 bases). In germline, CDR1 is MDHEN, CDR2 SYDVKM. Trimming took off 7 bases at V and 8 bases at J, with 26 bases between the two ends. The CDR3 runs 16 residues. This chain's CDR3 is CASKGGGPLFKLEAFF. In DNA, the CDR3 is TGTGCCAGCAAGGGCGGGGGGCCGTTATTCAAACTGGAAGCTTTCTTT.

V usage is TRBV3-1 (or the pseudogene TRBV3-2) and J usage is TRBJ2-3; 8 positions match TRBD2. J gave up 5 bases and V 4 bases, and 5 bases lay outside the gene matches. CDR3 length equals 14 residues. From germline, CDR1 is LGHDT and CDR2 YNNKEL (reference sequence). CDR3: CASSLGLAVDTQYF. CDR3 DNA: TGTGCCAGCAGCCTCGGACTAGCTGTAGATACGCAGTATTTT.

The gene calls are TRBV30 and TRBJ1-1; possibly TRBD1 for D (6 bases). Trimming shortened V by 3 bases and J by 4 bases, and 15 bases separated the two germline ends. The CDR3 is made up of 14 amino acids. Germline CDR1 GTSNPN, CDR2 SVGIG (reference sequence). The CDR3: CAWSRNRVSTEAFF. In nucleotides, the CDR3 is TGTGCCTGGAGCAGAAACAGGGTTTCCACTGAAGCTTTCTTT.